The 23 T cell receptor beta chains given below trace back to one sample, sequenced in a study of tumor and adjacent non-tumor tissue in lung cancer. This sample's RNA came from whole unsorted tissue. This non-tumor lung sample came from over 3 cm beyond the tumor edge. Three rounds of nested PCR, following a modified ARM-PCR protocol, produced the TCRbeta library. TCRdb recomputed calls from the multiplex PCR reads with MiXCR, one row per CDR3 protein. The repertoire holds 85,000 or so distinct CDR3 sequences, more than 65% seen once, with roughly a fifth in the top ten. The source material was distant non-tumor lung tissue. The receptors stem from a woman aged 45-65 years with non-small cell lung cancer.

As concerns this clonotype: Compared with germline, one end of the junction differs, possibly owing to a read error. The V and J genes are TRBV6-6 and TRBJ1-2, with D unresolved. This CDR3 comprises 10 residues. CDR1 and CDR2 (germline): MNHNY, SVGAGI (reference sequence). CDR3 region: CARSFEGYTF. The DNA for the CDR3 is TGTGCCAGAAGTTTCGAAGGTTACACCTTC.

Points on this clonotype: This may stem from a read error, because a much larger clone lies one nucleotide away. The conserved phenylalanine or tryptophan normally closing the CDR3 is absent here, so this likely arose from a read error. The rearrangement links TRBV5-1 to TRBJ2-1, with 7 nucleotides matching TRBD2. The V segment lost 5 bases and the J segment 0 bases; nucleotides outside the gene matches: 8. Germline CDR1 reads SGHRS; CDR2 reads YFSETQ. CDR3 length: 16 residues. The CDR3 region is CASRGSGMYSYNEQFL. As DNA, the CDR3 is TGCGCCAGCAGGGGGAGCGGGATGTACTCCTACAATGAGCAGTTCTTG.

In the case of this clonotype: It is likely a read error, because the conserved phenylalanine at the end of the CDR3 is missing. The rearrangement joins TRBV29-1 to TRBJ2-4; tentatively, D is TRBD1 (6 bases). V was shortened by 5 bases and J by 8 bases, with 16 bases between the two germline ends. The CDR3 length is 13 residues. The germline V gene has CDR1 SQVTM and CDR2 ANQGSEA. The CDR3 nucleotides are TGCAGCGTTTTCAAATCAGGGGTAGACATTCAGTACTCC. This codes for CSVFKSGVDIQYS.

A remark on this clonotype: A much bigger clone sits one base away, suggesting this may be a read error. The gene calls are TRBV12-3 or TRBV12-4 and TRBJ2-7, with 9 bases matching TRBD1. The CDR3 is 15 residues long. CDR3 region: CASSLTGQGKYELYF. The DNA of the CDR3 is TGTGCCAGCAGTTTGACGGGACAGGGAAAGTACGAGCTGTACTTC.

A note on this clonotype: The junction shows a germline mismatch at one end, possibly a read error. The chain has TRBV4-1 and TRBJ2-3; D perhaps matches TRBD1 (5 bases). Germline CDR1 and CDR2: MGHRA and YSYEKL. The length of the CDR3 is 13 residues. CDR3 loop: CTSSLRSTGTQYF. CDR3 bases: TGCACAAGCAGCTTACGGAGCACAGGTACGCAGTATTTT.

This clonotype is a singleton in its sample. V usage is TRBV5-1 and J usage is TRBJ2-3; D uncertain. V lost 7 bases, J lost 4 bases, and 13 bases lay in between. Germline V CDR1 and CDR2: SGHRS, YFSETQ. CDR3 length: 13 amino acids. The CDR3 DNA follows: TGCGCCAGCCGACTGCACAGTCCAGATACGCAGTATTTT. Amino acid sequence: CASRLHSPDTQYF.

A word on this clonotype: Germline is not matched at one junction end, which may reflect a read error. This chain links TRBV11-2 with TRBJ2-7, with D unclear. CDR3 length equals 14 residues. Germline V gene sequence: CDR1 SGHAT, CDR2 FQNNGV. CDR3 DNA sequence: TGTGCCAGGAGCTTAGTTAGTGAGAGCTACGGGCAGTACTTC. It specifies CARSLVSESYGQYF.

Turning to this clonotype: Its ends do not fully match the called genes, so a read error is possible. V gene TRBV28 combines with J gene TRBJ2-3, with 7 nucleotides matching TRBD2. In germline, CDR1 is MDHEN, CDR2 SYDVKM. The CDR3 consists of 18 residues. CDR3 DNA sequence: TGTGCCGGCAGCCGGCCCCCTCCACGGCGGGAGATCATAGATACGCAGTATTTT. It translates to CAGSRPPPRREIIDTQYF. Based on the CDR3 plus reference TRBV28 and TRBJ2-3, the full variable domain is DVKVTQSSRYLVKRTGEKVFLECVQDMDHENMFWYRQDPGLGLRLIYFSYDVKMKEKGDIPEGYSVSREKKERFSLILESASTNQTSMYLCAGSRPPPRREIIDTQYFGPGTRLTVL.

As for this clonotype: A read error may be the cause here, since a much bigger clone is one base away. The chain recombines TRBV20-1 with TRBJ2-1, with D uncertain. This CDR3 region has 11 residues. V lost 6 bases to trimming and J lost 5 bases, with 8 bases between them. Germline V lookup: CDR1 DFQATT, CDR2 SNEGSKA (reference sequence). CDR3 sequence: CSAGQDNEQFF. In DNA form, the CDR3 reads TGCAGTGCGGGTCAGGACAATGAGCAGTTCTTC.

Concerning this clonotype itself: A junction end diverges from the germline sequence, so it may reflect a read error. V usage is TRBV4-2 and J usage is TRBJ2-1; either TRBD1 or TRBD2 may fit D (6 bases each). The CDR3 is 17 residues long. Germline loops: CDR1 LGHNA, CDR2 YNFKEQ. CDR3 protein: CACSREGGGGPYNEQFF. Here the CDR3 DNA reads TGTGCCTGCAGCCGAGAGGGGGGTGGCGGGCCCTACAATGAGCAATTCTTC.

Regarding this clonotype: This may stem from a read error, because a much larger clone lies one nucleotide away. CDR3 coding DNA: TGCAGTGCTCCCCGGGACAACTCCTACAATGAGGAGTTCTTC. Its protein product is CSAPRDNSYNEEFF. The rearrangement uses TRBV20-1 and TRBJ2-1, with D tentatively TRBD1 (6 bases). The CDR3 has 14 amino acids. Per the germline V gene, CDR1 is DFQATT and CDR2 is SNEGSKA (reference sequence).

The chain recombines TRBV20-1 with TRBJ1-1, with D hard to call. Looked up from germline, CDR1 is DFQATT and CDR2 is SNEGSKA (reference sequence). This CDR3 has 15 residues. The V end lost 2 bases, the J end lost 4 bases, and 17 bases lay between the germline ends. This CDR3 reads CSARLTRPTATEAFF. The CDR3 nucleotides read TGCAGTGCTAGATTGACGAGGCCCACCGCCACTGAAGCTTTCTTT.

This clonotype was detected once. A much larger clone differs from this one at a single base, so this may be a read error. The chain links TRBV11-2 to TRBJ2-5; TRBD2 agrees at 12 bases. Germline assignment: CDR1 SGHAT and CDR2 FQNNGV. This CDR3 comprises 17 residues. The CDR3 DNA is TGTGCCAGCAGCTTCCCCCAGCTAGCGGGAGGGGGGGAGACCCAGTGCTTC. Amino acids: CASSFPQLAGGGETQCF.

Turning to this clonotype: A much larger clone lies a single base off, so this may be a read error. This chain connects TRBV12-3 or TRBV12-4 to TRBJ1-2, with no clear D. The length of the CDR3 is 15 residues. CDR3 amino acids: CASSFAAEGDYGYAF. In DNA, the CDR3 is TGTGCCAGCAGTTTCGCGGCCGAAGGAGACTATGGCTACGCCTTC.

As for this clonotype: Since a much larger clone is just one base distant, this may be a read error. The chain couples TRBV28 to TRBJ2-6, with 11 bases that match TRBD1. The CDR3 length is 15 residues. CDR1 is MDHEN, CDR2 SYDVKM, per germline. The CDR3 region is CASSMFGTGGNVLTF. CDR3 nucleotide sequence: TGTGCCAGCAGCATGTTCGGGACAGGGGGCAACGTCCTGACTTTC.

Turning to this clonotype: The germline gene is not matched at one end of the junction; a read error may be the cause. This chain links TRBV28 with TRBJ2-2, with D tentatively TRBD1 or TRBD2 (5 bases each). Looked up from germline, CDR1 is MDHEN and CDR2 is SYDVKM. The CDR3 has 15 residues. For the CDR3, the DNA is TGTGCCAGCAGTTTATCTAGAGGGGTATCCAGGGAACTGTTTTTT. Protein sequence: CASSLSRGVSRELFF.

To note about this clonotype: An end of the junction differs from the germline gene, which may be a read error. CDR3 nucleotides: TGTGCCAGCAGCCTCCGGACTAGCGGGAGGGCATCGTGGGAGCACTACTTC. Translation: CASSLRTSGRASWEHYF. This chain joins TRBV11-2 and TRBJ2-7; TRBD2 matches at 15 bases. CDR1 and CDR2 from the germline V gene are SGHAT and FQNNGV. This CDR3 is 17 amino acids long.

In the case of this clonotype: The junction departs from germline at one end; a sequencing error may be responsible. V is TRBV12-3 or TRBV12-4 and J is TRBJ2-5, with 7 bases identical to TRBD2. The CDR3 length is 15 residues. CDR3: CVSSLWEGNRETQYF. CDR3 nucleotides: TGTGTCAGCAGTTTATGGGAGGGGAACCGAGAGACCCAGTACTTC.

Regarding this clonotype: Mismatch with germline at one junction end may stem from a read error. The V and J genes are TRBV6-5 and TRBJ1-1, with D possibly TRBD1 on 5 matching bases. CDR1 and CDR2 from the germline V gene are MNHEY and SVGAGI. The CDR3 extends over 15 amino acids. CDR3 sequence (DNA): TGTGCCAGCAGTGATCCGGGACTGCAGGGCACTGAAGCTTTCTTC. Translated, it gives CASSDPGLQGTEAFF.

This clonotype was found a few times. A read error may produce the germline difference seen at one junction end. The chain joins TRBV11-2 to TRBJ2-3, with a tentative D call TRBD2 (5 bases). The CDR3 loop spans 13 amino acids. Germline CDR1 and CDR2: SGHAT and FQNNGV. The CDR3 reads CASSLGSEDTLYF. DNA for the CDR3: TGTGCTAGCAGCTTAGGGTCGGAGGATACGCTGTATTTC. Looking up the rest from reference TRBV11-2 and TRBJ2-3 gives the full variable domain: EAGVAQSPRYKIIEKRQSVAFWCNPISGHATLYWYQQILGQGPKLLIQFQNNGVVDDSQLPKDRFSAERLKGVDSTLKIQPAKLEDSAVYLCASSLGSEDTLYFGPGTRLTVL.

J is TRBJ2-1 and V is TRBV5-4, with D possibly TRBD2 on 6 matching bases. Germline lookup yields CDR1 SGHNT and CDR2 YYREEE (reference sequence). CDR3 length equals 13 residues. The CDR3 loop reads CDSSSPAGNEQFF. The CDR3 coding sequence is TGTGATAGCAGCTCTCCAGCGGGCAATGAGCAGTTCTTC.

Turning to this clonotype: The CDR3 end shows no conserved phenylalanine or tryptophan, and so a read error is likely. The DNA is left out, because the CDR3 cannot be placed on it with certainty; the CDR3 is given as TCRdb lists it. The rearrangement joins TRBV29-1 to TRBJ2-2; no check of the table's D call, TRBD2, against the DNA was made. The CDR3 is 16 residues long, ends included. Per germline, CDR1 SQVTM and CDR2 ANQGSEA. The CDR3 spells CSVMASGREGTGELFC.

Turning to this clonotype: The junction departs from germline at one end; a sequencing error may be responsible. The rearrangement uses TRBV14 and TRBJ2-1; 10 nucleotides align to TRBD2. The CDR3 totals 16 residues. The V gene's germline CDR1 is SGHDN and CDR2 FVKESK. The CDR3 loop reads CASSQSSGRVNNEQFF. In DNA, the CDR3 is TGTGCCAGCAGCCAATCAAGCGGGAGGGTGAACAATGAACAGTTCTTC.